This TCR beta chain was sequenced during a study of shared clonotypes between healthy human individuals. Each subset's genomic DNA was shared equally among a number of immunoSEQ plates. Only in-frame clones appear in the TCRdb table, and some are missing; sequencing was by immunoSEQ multiplex PCR. Of some 1 million clones detected, roughly 80% appear once; the ten largest clones hold roughly 1.4%. Study results and limitations: Sample collection involved blood only; tissue repertoires are likely different.

A word on this clone: Its antigen is unknown.

With 5 bases removed from V and 2 bases from J, the gap between germline ends came to 9 bases. Germline V gene lookup returns CDR1 SQVTM and CDR2 ANQGSEA. The length of the CDR3 is 13 residues. What was sequenced was memory CD4+ T cells sorted from blood. The subset: CD45RA-negative fraction. The chain recombines TRBV29-1 with TRBJ2-2; D is ambiguous. This TCR came from a man in his late teens or twenties in good health. Here the CDR3 reads CSVLGRNTGELFF. CDR3 DNA sequence: TGCAGCGTTCTCGGACGCAACACCGGGGAGCTGTTTTTT.